This T cell receptor (beta chain) derives from a study of CD8 T cells in ankylosing spondylitis. Via MiXCR, TCRdb re-called the 5' RACE reads, giving one row per CDR3 protein. The table has 250,000 to 400,000 distinct CDR3 sequences, roughly 12% seen once. The table lists this clonotype with many counts. Germline CDR1 and CDR2: DFQATT and SNEGSKA (reference sequence). The CDR3 runs 16 residues. V lost 6 bases to trimming and J lost 1 base, with 22 bases between them. The receptor was derived from a female donor with ankylosing spondylitis or in good health (not recorded which). Sequenced sample: blood, either unsorted or a sorted T cell fraction (not recorded which). The chain uses TRBV20-1 and TRBJ2-7, with D tentatively TRBD2 (6 bases). The CDR3 sequence: CSASALPGEESYEQYF. DNA of the CDR3: TGCAGTGCCTCTGCCCTTCCGGGAGAAGAATCCTACGAGCAGTACTTC.